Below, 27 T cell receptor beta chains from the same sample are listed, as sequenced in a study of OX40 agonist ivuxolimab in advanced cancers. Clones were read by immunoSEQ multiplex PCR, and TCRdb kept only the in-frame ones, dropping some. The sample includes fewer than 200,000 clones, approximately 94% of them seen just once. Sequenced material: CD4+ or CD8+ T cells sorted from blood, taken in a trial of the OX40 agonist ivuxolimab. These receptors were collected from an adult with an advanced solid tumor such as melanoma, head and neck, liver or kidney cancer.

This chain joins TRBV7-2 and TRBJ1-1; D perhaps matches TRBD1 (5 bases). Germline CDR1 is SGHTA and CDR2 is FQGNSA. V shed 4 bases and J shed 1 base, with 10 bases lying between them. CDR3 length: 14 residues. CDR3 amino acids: CASSWGWENTEAFF. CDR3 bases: TGTGCCAGCAGCTGGGGGTGGGAGAACACTGAAGCTTTCTTT.

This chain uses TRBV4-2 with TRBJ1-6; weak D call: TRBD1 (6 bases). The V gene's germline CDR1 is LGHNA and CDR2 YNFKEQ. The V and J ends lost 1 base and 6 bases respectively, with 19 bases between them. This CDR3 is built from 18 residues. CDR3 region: CASSQGPAPARGNSPLHF. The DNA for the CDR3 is TGTGCCAGCAGCCAAGGTCCAGCACCCGCCAGGGGTAATTCACCCCTCCACTTT.

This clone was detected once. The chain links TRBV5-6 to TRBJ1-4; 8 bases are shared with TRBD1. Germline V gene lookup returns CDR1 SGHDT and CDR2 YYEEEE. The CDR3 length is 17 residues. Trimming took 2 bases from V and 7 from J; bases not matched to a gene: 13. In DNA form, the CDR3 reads TGTGCCAGCAGCTTAAGACAGGGGCAAGTACGGGGTGAAAAACTGTTTTTT. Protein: CASSLRQGQVRGEKLFF.

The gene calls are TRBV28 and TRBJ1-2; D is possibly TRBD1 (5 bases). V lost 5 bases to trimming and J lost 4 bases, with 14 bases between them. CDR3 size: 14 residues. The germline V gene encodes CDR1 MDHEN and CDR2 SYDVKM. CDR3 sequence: CASSNFGGRYGYTF. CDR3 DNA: TGTGCCAGCAGTAACTTTGGGGGTCGCTATGGCTACACCTTC.

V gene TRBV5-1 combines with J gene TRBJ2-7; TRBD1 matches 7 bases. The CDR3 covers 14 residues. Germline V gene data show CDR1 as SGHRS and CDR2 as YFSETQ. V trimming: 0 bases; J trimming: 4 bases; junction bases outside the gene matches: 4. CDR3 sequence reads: CASSLAGTDYEQYF. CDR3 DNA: TGCGCCAGCAGCTTGGCCGGGACAGATTACGAGCAGTACTTC. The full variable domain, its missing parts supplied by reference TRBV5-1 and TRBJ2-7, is KAGVTQTPRYLIKTRGQQVTLSCSPISGHRSVSWYQQTPGQGLQFLFEYFSETQRNKGNFPGRFSGRQFSNSRSEMNVSTLELGDSALYLCASSLAGTDYEQYFGPGTRLTVT.

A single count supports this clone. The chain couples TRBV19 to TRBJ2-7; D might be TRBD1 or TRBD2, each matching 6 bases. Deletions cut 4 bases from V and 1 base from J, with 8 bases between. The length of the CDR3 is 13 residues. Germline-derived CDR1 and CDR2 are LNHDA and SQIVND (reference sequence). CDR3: CASSKGGSYEQYF. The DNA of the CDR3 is TGTGCCAGTAGTAAGGGGGGTTCCTACGAGCAGTACTTC.

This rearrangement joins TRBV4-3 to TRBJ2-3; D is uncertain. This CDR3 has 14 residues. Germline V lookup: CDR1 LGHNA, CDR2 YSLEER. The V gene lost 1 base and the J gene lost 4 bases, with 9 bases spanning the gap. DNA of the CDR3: TGCGCCAGCAGCCAAGCTCTTAACTCAGATACGCAGTATTTT. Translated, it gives CASSQALNSDTQYF.

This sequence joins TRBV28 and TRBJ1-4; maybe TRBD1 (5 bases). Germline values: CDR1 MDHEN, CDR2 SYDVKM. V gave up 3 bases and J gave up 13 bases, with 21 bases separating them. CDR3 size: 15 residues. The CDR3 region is CASSFRLQAGRGLFF. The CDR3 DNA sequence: TGTGCCAGCAGTTTTAGGTTACAGGCTGGGCGGGGACTGTTTTTT.

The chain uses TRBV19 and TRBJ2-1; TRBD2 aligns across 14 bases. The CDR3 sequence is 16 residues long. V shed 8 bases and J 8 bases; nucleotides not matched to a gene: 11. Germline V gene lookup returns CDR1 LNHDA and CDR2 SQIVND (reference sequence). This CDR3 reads CASSTSGRANRDEQFF. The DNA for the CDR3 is TGTGCCAGTTCGACTAGCGGGAGGGCCAATAGGGATGAGCAGTTCTTC.

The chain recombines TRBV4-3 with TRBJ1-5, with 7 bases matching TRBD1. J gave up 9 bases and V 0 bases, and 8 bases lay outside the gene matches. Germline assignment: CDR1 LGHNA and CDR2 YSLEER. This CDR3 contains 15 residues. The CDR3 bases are TGCGCCAGCAGCCAAGATCTCCAGGGGGGGAGGCCCCAGCATTTT. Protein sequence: CASSQDLQGGRPQHF.

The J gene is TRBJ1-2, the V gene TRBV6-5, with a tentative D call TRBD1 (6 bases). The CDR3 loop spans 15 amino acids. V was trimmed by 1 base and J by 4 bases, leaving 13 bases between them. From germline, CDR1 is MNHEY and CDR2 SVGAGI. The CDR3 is CASSYLPIGGYGYTF. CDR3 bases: TGTGCCAGCAGTTACTTACCCATAGGGGGCTATGGCTACACCTTC.

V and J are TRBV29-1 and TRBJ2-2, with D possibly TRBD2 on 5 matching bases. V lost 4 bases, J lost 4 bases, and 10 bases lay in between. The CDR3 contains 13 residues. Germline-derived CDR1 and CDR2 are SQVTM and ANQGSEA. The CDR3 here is CSVAGLITGELFF. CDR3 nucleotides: TGCAGCGTTGCCGGACTCATCACCGGGGAGCTGTTTTTT.

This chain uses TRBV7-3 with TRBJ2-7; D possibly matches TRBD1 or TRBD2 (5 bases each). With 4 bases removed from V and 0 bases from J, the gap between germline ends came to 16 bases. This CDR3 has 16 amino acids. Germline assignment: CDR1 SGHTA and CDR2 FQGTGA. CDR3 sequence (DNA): TGTGCCAGCAGCTCCCACCGGGACCGCAGCTCCTACGAGCAGTACTTC. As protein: CASSSHRDRSSYEQYF.

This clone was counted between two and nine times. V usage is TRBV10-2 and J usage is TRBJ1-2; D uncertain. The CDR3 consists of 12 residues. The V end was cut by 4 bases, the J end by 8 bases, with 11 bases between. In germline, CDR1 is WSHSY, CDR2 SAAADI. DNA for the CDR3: TGCGCCAGCAGTGGCCTCCCGCGGGGCTACACCTTC. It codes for CASSGLPRGYTF.

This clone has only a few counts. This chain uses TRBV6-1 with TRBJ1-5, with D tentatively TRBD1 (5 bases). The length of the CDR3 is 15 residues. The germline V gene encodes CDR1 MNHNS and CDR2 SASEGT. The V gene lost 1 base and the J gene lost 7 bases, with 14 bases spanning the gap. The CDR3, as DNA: TGTGCCAGCAGTGAAGGGACAATCACCTCCCAGCCCCAGCATTTT. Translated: CASSEGTITSQPQHF.

CDR3 nucleotides: TGTGCCAGCAGCTGGACGGTCTCTGGAAACACCATATATTTT. Encoded protein: CASSWTVSGNTIYF. V is TRBV7-9 and J is TRBJ1-3; D is undetermined. Trimming took off 4 bases at V and 0 bases at J, with 7 bases between the two ends. Germline CDR1 is SEHNR and CDR2 is FQNEAQ (reference sequence). This CDR3 comprises 14 residues. The whole variable domain, filled in from reference TRBV7-9 and TRBJ1-3, reads DTGVSQNPRHKITKRGQNVTFRCDPISEHNRLYWYRQTLGQGPEFLTYFQNEAQLEKSRLLSDRFSAERPKGSFSTLEIQRTEQGDSAMYLCASSWTVSGNTIYFGEGSWLTVV.

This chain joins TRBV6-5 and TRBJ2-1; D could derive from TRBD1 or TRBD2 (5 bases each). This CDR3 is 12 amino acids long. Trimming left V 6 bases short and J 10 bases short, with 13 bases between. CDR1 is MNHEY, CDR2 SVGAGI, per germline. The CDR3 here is CASRTGTGEQFF. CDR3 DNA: TGTGCCAGCAGAACCGGGACGGGGGAGCAGTTCTTC.

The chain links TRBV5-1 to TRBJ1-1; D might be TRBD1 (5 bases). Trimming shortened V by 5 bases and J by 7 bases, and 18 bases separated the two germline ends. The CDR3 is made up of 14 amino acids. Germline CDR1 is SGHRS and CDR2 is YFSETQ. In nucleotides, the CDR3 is TGCGCCAGCAGTGACCAGGGCATGGGGGTTGAAGCTTTCTTT. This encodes CASSDQGMGVEAFF.

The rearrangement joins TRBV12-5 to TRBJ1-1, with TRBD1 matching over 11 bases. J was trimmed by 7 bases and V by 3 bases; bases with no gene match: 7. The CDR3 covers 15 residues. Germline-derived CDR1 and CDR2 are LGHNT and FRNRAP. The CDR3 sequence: CASGLGQGALNEAFF. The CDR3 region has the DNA TGTGCTAGTGGTTTAGGACAGGGGGCCCTCAATGAAGCTTTCTTT.

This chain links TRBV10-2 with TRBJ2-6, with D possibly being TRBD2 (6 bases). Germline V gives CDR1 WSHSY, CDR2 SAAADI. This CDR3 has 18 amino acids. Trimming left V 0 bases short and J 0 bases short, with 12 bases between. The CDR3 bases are TGCGCCAGCAGTGAGTCGTGGTCGGGAGCCTCTGGGGCCAACGTCCTGACTTTC. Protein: CASSESWSGASGANVLTF.

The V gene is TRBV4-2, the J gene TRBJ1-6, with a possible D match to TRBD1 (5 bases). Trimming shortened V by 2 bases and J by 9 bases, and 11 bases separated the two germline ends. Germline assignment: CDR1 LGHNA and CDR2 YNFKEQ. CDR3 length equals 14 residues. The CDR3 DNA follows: TGTGCCAGCAGCCAATCCAGGGCTGGTTCACCCCTCCACTTT. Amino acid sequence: CASSQSRAGSPLHF.

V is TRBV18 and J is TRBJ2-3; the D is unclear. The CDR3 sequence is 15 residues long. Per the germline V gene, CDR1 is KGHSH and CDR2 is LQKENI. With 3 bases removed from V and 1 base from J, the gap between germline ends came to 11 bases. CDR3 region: CASSPSRGGTDTQYF. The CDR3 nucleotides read TGTGCCAGCTCACCGTCGAGAGGAGGCACAGATACGCAGTATTTT.

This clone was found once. The CDR3 region is CASSYLAVRGDTQYF. The CDR3, as DNA: TGTGCCAGCAGTTACTTAGCGGTCCGAGGGGATACGCAGTATTTT. The rearrangement joins TRBV6-6 to TRBJ2-3; TRBD2 is a possible D gene (6 bases). With 1 base removed from V and 6 bases from J, the gap between germline ends came to 14 bases. Germline V gene lookup returns CDR1 MNHNY and CDR2 SVGAGI (reference sequence). The CDR3 loop spans 15 amino acids.

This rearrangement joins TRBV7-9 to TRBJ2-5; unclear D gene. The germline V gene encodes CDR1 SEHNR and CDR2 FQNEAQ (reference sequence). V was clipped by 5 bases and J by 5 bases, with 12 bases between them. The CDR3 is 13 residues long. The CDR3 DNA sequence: TGTGCCAGCAGCCCGACGGAGATTGAGACCCAGTACTTC. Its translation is CASSPTEIETQYF.

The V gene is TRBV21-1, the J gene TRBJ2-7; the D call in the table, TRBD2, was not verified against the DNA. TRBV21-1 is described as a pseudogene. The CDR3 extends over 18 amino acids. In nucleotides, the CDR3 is TGTGCCAGCAGCAACGAAACAGGACTAGCGGGAGTTAGGGACGAGCAGTACTTC. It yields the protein CASSNETGLAGVRDEQYF.

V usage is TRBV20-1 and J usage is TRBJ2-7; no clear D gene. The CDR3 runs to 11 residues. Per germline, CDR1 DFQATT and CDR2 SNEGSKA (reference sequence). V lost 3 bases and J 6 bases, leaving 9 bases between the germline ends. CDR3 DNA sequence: TGCAGTGCTAGGACCCCCTCCGAGCAGTACTTC. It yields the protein CSARTPSEQYF.

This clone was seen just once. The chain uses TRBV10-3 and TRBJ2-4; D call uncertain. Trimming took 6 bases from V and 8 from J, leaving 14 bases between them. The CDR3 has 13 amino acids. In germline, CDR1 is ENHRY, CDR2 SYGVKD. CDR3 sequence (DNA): TGTGCCATCAGCGACATGGGCCGGGACATTCAGTACTTC. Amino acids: CAISDMGRDIQYF.